This T cell receptor beta chain emerged from a study of T cell responses to AZD1222 COVID-19 vaccine. Findings and caveats of the study: Reportedly, close to half of spike-specific TCRs are directed against unmutated variant regions. With two AZD1222 doses given, Spike-specific TCR breadth and depth both rose. CD4 TCRs linked to vaccination spanned spike, dominating at 160-218 and 743-854.

Germline assignment: CDR1 SGHRS and CDR2 YFSETQ. The V gene lost 0 bases and the J gene lost 0 bases, with 12 bases spanning the gap. This CDR3 has 16 amino acids. Produced via immunoSEQ multiplex PCR; TCRdb's table is partial and in-frame only. Counted here are 130,000 to 150,000 clones, approximately 89% occurring once; the ten biggest clones make up around 1.5%. This clone was seen just once. Its specificity is unknown. This receptor was taken from an adult who received the AZD1222 COVID-19 vaccine. The sample in question was peripheral blood, obtained 28 days after the second AZD1222 dose. The chain recombines TRBV5-1 with TRBJ1-1, with D uncertain. The CDR3 bases are TGCGCCAGCAGCTTGGAAAGTCTGGGAGTGAACACTGAAGCTTTCTTT. It specifies CASSLESLGVNTEAFF.